This passage covers 8 T cell receptor beta chains from one sample sequenced in a study of siplizumab effects on memory and regulatory T cells. Clones were sequenced by immunoSEQ multiplex PCR, and TCRdb holds only the in-frame ones, with some missing. The sample carries 100,000 or so clones, about 91% recorded once. The sequenced material came from CD4+ T cells sorted from blood. The origin of the receptors is a human donor in good health. Some clones in this sample may be carry-over from other donors' samples.

DNA for the CDR3: TGTGCCAGCAGTTTCCAGACTGTAACTACCGGCTACACCTTC. The encoded protein is CASSFQTVTTGYTF. V gene TRBV28 combines with J gene TRBJ1-2; no reliable D call. This CDR3 region has 14 residues. Between the trimmed V and J ends, which lost 3 bases and 8 bases, there was a span of 16 bases. The germline CDR1 and CDR2 sequences are MDHEN and SYDVKM.

The J gene is TRBJ1-2, the V gene TRBV19, with D possibly being TRBD1 (5 bases). Germline CDR1 is LNHDA and CDR2 is SQIVND (reference sequence). The CDR3 is 14 amino acids. Trimming removed 5 bases from V and 6 bases from J, with 16 bases in between. The chain's CDR3 is CASSARSTADGYTF. CDR3 nucleotide sequence: TGTGCCAGTAGTGCAAGGTCGACAGCCGATGGCTACACCTTC.

The rearrangement uses TRBV6-6 and TRBJ1-5; weak D call: TRBD1 (6 bases). Looked up from germline, CDR1 is MNHNY and CDR2 is SVGAGI (reference sequence). V lost 8 bases, J lost 6 bases, and 14 bases lay in between. The CDR3 has 13 residues. CDR3 nucleotide sequence: TGTGCCAGCTTACAGGGTTTAGGTCAGCCCCAGCATTTT. Translating it yields CASLQGLGQPQHF.

V and J are TRBV19 and TRBJ2-2; TRBD1 matches at 7 bases. The CDR3 covers 15 residues. Germline CDR1 and CDR2: LNHDA and SQIVND (reference sequence). Germline trimming cut 5 bases from V and 4 bases from J; bases unmatched to any gene: 7. The CDR3 spells CASSPRDRTTGELFF. The CDR3 region has the DNA TGTGCCAGTAGTCCCCGGGACAGAACCACCGGGGAGCTGTTTTTT.

The chain employs TRBV5-6 and TRBJ2-7; 9 nucleotides match TRBD2. V shed 2 bases and J 2 bases; nucleotides not matched to a gene: 2. Germline CDR1 SGHDT, CDR2 YYEEEE. The CDR3 runs 14 residues. Here the CDR3 DNA reads TGTGCCAGCAGCTTAGCGGGAGGCACCTACGAGCAGTACTTC. This gives the protein CASSLAGGTYEQYF. Looking up the rest from reference TRBV5-6 and TRBJ2-7 gives the full variable domain: DAGVTQSPTHLIKTRGQQVTLRCSPKSGHDTVSWYQQALGQGPQFIFQYYEEEERQRGNFPDRFSGHQFPNYSSELNVNALLLGDSALYLCASSLAGGTYEQYFGPGTRLTVT.

This clone was seen a few times. The DNA of the CDR3 is TGTGCCAGCAGCTCCGGACACAGGGGAGATACGCAGTATTTT. Translating it yields CASSSGHRGDTQYF. The V call is TRBV5-6, the J call TRBJ2-3; TRBD1 matches 7 bases. J lost 5 bases, V lost 3 bases, and 6 bases had no gene match. Germline assignment: CDR1 SGHDT and CDR2 YYEEEE. The CDR3 contains 14 residues.

This sequence joins TRBV11-2 and TRBJ2-3; D perhaps matches TRBD2 (6 bases). Trimming stripped 3 bases from V and 0 bases from J, with 13 bases between. There are 16 residues in the CDR3. CDR1 and CDR2 from the germline V gene are SGHAT and FQNNGV. The CDR3, as DNA: TGTGCCAGCAGCTTCTGGGAGGTAGCTAGCACAGATACGCAGTATTTT. Amino acid sequence: CASSFWEVASTDTQYF.

In its sample, this clone was seen once. The V call is TRBV5-6, the J call TRBJ1-6; D is undetermined. Germline assignment: CDR1 SGHDT and CDR2 YYEEEE. The CDR3 consists of 12 residues. V was clipped by 1 base and J by 10 bases, with 6 bases between them. CDR3 in DNA: TGTGCCAGCAGCTTGTATCAATCACCCCTCCACTTT. This codes for CASSLYQSPLHF.